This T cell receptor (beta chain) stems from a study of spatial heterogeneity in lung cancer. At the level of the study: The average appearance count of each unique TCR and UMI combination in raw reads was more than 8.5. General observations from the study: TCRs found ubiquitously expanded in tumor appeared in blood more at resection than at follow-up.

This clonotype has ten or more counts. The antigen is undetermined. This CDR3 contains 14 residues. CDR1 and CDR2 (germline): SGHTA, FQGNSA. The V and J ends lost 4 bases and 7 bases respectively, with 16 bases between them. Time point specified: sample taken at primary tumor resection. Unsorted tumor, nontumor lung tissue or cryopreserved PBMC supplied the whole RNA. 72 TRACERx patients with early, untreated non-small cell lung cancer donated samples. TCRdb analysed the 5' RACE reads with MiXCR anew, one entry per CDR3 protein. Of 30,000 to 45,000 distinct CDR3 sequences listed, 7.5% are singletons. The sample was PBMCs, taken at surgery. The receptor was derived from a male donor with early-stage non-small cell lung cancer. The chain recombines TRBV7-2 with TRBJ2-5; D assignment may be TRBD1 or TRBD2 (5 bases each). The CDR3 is CASSSNGAVLTQYF. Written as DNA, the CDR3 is TGTGCCAGCAGCTCTAACGGGGCGGTATTGACCCAGTACTTC.